This T cell receptor (beta chain) was sequenced in a study of T cells expressing NK-cell markers. Turning to the study itself: Seropositivity for HCMV was found in most of the eight sequenced donors, with one seronegative. Regarding the study as a whole: Dominant NKG2C+ clonotypes were found to form about 1.0-8% of CD8+ T cells in over five donors.

Per germline, CDR1 MNHNS and CDR2 SASEGT. The CDR3 length is 13 residues. Points on this clonotype: Its antigen is undetermined.

TCRdb processed the 5' RACE reads again and assigns one entry to each CDR3 protein, with no DNA. The sample holds some 440,000 distinct CDR3 sequences. The sequencing input was blood T cells: a sorted CD56 or NKG2C T cell subset, CD4+ or CD8+ T cells, or bulk PBMC T cells (not recorded which). The chain employs TRBV6-1 and TRBJ2-2. This clonotype was obtained from a woman between 50 and 59 years old in good health. The chain's CDR3 is CASGQANTGELFF.